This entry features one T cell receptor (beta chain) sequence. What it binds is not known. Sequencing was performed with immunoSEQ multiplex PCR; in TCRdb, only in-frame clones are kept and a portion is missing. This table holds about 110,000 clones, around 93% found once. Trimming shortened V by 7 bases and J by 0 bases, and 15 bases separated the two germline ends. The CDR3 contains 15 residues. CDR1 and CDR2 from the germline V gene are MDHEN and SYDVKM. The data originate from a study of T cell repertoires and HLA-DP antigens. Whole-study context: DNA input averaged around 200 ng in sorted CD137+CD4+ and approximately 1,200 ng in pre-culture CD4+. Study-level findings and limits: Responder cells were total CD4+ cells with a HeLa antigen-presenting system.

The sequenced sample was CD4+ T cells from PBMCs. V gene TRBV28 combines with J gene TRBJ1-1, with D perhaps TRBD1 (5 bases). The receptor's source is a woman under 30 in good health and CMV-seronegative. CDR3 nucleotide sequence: TGTGCCAGCACCCTGGGGGGGGTGTTGAACACTGAAGCTTTCTTT. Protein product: CASTLGGVLNTEAFF. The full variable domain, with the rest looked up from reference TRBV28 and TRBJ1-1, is DVKVTQSSRYLVKRTGEKVFLECVQDMDHENMFWYRQDPGLGLRLIYFSYDVKMKEKGDIPEGYSVSREKKERFSLILESASTNQTSMYLCASTLGGVLNTEAFFGQGTRLTVV.